The clone carrying this TCR beta chain is labeled as medium-sized. As yet, its antigen is unknown. The data were taken from a study of T and B cells in COVID-19 patients. Study overall: Blood was sampled from COVID-19 patients who were either actively infected or recovered. Of around 21 active-infection patients, 15 to 18 carried comorbidities linked to unfavorable COVID-19 outcome.

TRB was amplified from around 250-500 ng of blood genomic DNA. BIOMED2 TRB-A/B primer pools were used in multiplex TRB PCR. TCRdb re-called the multiplex PCR reads with MiXCR, one entry per CDR3 protein. This table has roughly 3,800 distinct CDR3 sequences, under 30% appearing once. Overall study results and limits: Active COVID-19 showed highly clonal TRB repertoires; recovery showed diversity and richness above healthy donors.

The CDR3 consists of 15 residues. From germline, CDR1 is KGHSH and CDR2 LQKENI. J gave up 10 bases and V 4 bases, and 8 bases lay outside the gene matches. The TCR sequence derives from a human donor with active COVID-19. This rearrangement joins TRBV18 to TRBJ1-6; 9 bases line up with TRBD1. The sequencing input was blood. CDR3 sequence (DNA): TGTGCCAGCTCACTAGAACAGGGGGCGGACTCACCCCTCCACTTT. This encodes CASSLEQGADSPLHF.